What follows are 5 T cell receptor beta chains derived from one specimen sequenced in a study of shared T cell receptors in the human thymus. The data were produced by immunoSEQ multiplex PCR, yet TCRdb's version contains in-frame clones alone and is incomplete. The sample carries roughly 410,000 clones, 95% recorded once. The sequencing sample was made of thymocytes. Receptor source: a human donor.

This chain links TRBV6-4 with TRBJ2-6; 7 positions agree with TRBD1. The CDR3 extends over 15 amino acids. Germline CDR1 reads MRHNA; CDR2 reads SNTAGT. After removal of 6 bases from V and 0 bases from J, the junction contained 2 bases not matched to a gene. CDR3 bases: TGTGCCAGCAGGGGACAGTCCTCTGGGGCCAACGTCCTGACTTTC. It specifies CASRGQSSGANVLTF.

The rearrangement uses TRBV5-4 and TRBJ2-1; 9 bases are a match to TRBD1. Trimming cost V 4 bases and J 6 bases; bases outside gene matches: 11. Germline CDR1 reads SGHNT; CDR2 reads YYREEE (reference sequence). CDR3 size: 16 residues. CDR3 sequence reads: CASSPRDRDTSNEQFF. In DNA form, the CDR3 reads TGTGCCAGCAGCCCCCGGGACAGGGACACTTCCAATGAGCAGTTCTTC.

The chain combines TRBV27 with TRBJ2-7; D remains unclear. CDR1 is MNHEY and CDR2 is SMNVEV in the germline V gene (reference sequence). Trimming stripped 9 bases from V and 3 bases from J, with 3 bases between. This CDR3 has 9 amino acids. The DNA of the CDR3 is TGTGCCAGGAACTACGAGCAGTACTTC. Amino acids: CARNYEQYF.

The V gene is TRBV2, the J gene TRBJ2-4; 8 bases map to TRBD1. After removal of 7 bases from V and 0 bases from J, the junction contained 17 bases not matched to a gene. CDR3 length: 19 amino acids. Germline CDR1 reads SNHLY; CDR2 reads FYNNEI. In DNA form, the CDR3 reads TGTGCCAGCATTTATGGACAGGGTATCGGAGAACTAGCCAAAAACATTCAGTACTTC. Translation gives CASIYGQGIGELAKNIQYF.

The CDR3 sequence: CASSPKERGLHIQYF. The CDR3 DNA follows: TGTGCCAGTAGCCCAAAGGAAAGGGGATTGCACATTCAGTACTTC. V usage is TRBV19 and J usage is TRBJ2-4; tentatively, D is TRBD1 (5 bases). Germline lookup yields CDR1 LNHDA and CDR2 SQIVND (reference sequence). The CDR3 is 15 amino acids. V gave up 6 bases and J gave up 8 bases, with 20 bases separating them.